Listed below are T cell receptor beta chains from one sample, sequenced in a study of cytomegalovirus exposure and HLA in healthy donors. Profiling relied on immunoSEQ multiplex PCR, and the TCRdb table lists in-frame clones only, not all of them. The repertoire holds fewer than 200,000 clones, 80% to 85% seen once, with about 2% in the top ten. The sample comprised PBMCs. Source of these receptors: a human donor in good health. Both conserved end residues are part of each CDR3. The D gene is left open where the match is weak. Size is stated for part of the rows, as once, few or many counts, or as a class when the clone is expanded.

clone_size	d_call	v_call	j_call	cdr3_nt	cdr3_aa
NA	TRBD2	TRBV7-8	TRBJ2-2	TGTGCCAGCACCCAACGACTAGCGGGGCCTTCCACCGGGGAGCTGTTTTTT	CASTQRLAGPSTGELFF
NA	NA	TRBV5-1	TRBJ2-1	TGCGCCAGCAGCTTGAAGGGACTCGTAACCTACAATGAGCAGTTCTTC	CASSLKGLVTYNEQFF
NA	TRBD1	TRBV7-7	TRBJ2-2	TGTGCCAGCAGCCCTAGGACAGGGTCAAACACCGGGGAGCTGTTTTTT	CASSPRTGSNTGELFF
NA	NA	TRBV5-4	TRBJ1-1	TGTGCCAGCAGCCCGACAGTTTCGAACACTGAAGCTTTCTTT	CASSPTVSNTEAFF
NA	TRBD1	TRBV6-6	TRBJ2-2	TGTGCCAGCAGTTACGATACAGGGGGCTGGGGCGGGGAGCTGTTTTTT	CASSYDTGGWGGELFF
NA	TRBD2	TRBV5-1	TRBJ2-1	TGCGCCAGCAGCCTCTTAGCGGGGGGGCAGATCAATGAGCAGTTCTTC	CASSLLAGGQINEQFF
once	NA	TRBV4-1	TRBJ1-1	TGCGCCAGCAGCCCCCAAGGGGGGGGCACTGAAGCTTTCTTT	CASSPQGGGTEAFF
NA	NA	TRBV2	TRBJ2-3	TGTGCCAGCAGTCCGCAGGGGGATACGCAGTATTTT	CASSPQGDTQYF
NA	TRBD1	TRBV5-4	TRBJ1-2	TGTGCCAGCAGCCAGACAGGGTTCAACTATGGCTACACCTTC	CASSQTGFNYGYTF
NA	TRBD1	TRBV4-3	TRBJ2-2	TGCGCCAGCAGCCAACCCTTAGGGACAGGAAGGACCGGGGAGCTGTTTTTT	CASSQPLGTGRTGELFF